A single T cell receptor beta chain is shown here with its context. The antigen is unknown. The V and J ends lost 5 bases and 5 bases respectively, with 12 bases between them. The germline CDR1 and CDR2 sequences are SGHTA and FQGNSA. The CDR3 loop spans 14 amino acids. The record originates from a study of T cell clones after liver transplantation. Study-wide background: TCRbeta sequencing after a pre-transplant mixed lymphocyte reaction identified graft-donor-reactive clones, later tracked in post-transplant blood. Pre-transplant mixed lymphocyte reactions yielded third-party-reactive TCRbeta sequences as comparators for graft-donor-reactive sequences. Study conclusions and caveats: A larger donor-reactive than third-party decline suggested partial antigen-specific deletion. These preliminary findings come from unstandardized post-transplant sampling times.

Repertoires were generated with immunoSEQ multiplex PCR, while TCRdb's copy carries only in-frame clones and drops some. Of some 80,000 clones in the sample, 65% to 85% were seen once. The source of this sequence is a human patient who received a liver transplant. Some T cells may have originated in the graft donor. This specimen was CD4+ T cells from blood, taken 46 months after liver transplant. The V and J genes are TRBV7-2 and TRBJ1-4; D gene uncertain. Written as DNA, the CDR3 is TGTGCCAGCAGCCAGAGTAGATCCAATGAAAAACTGTTTTTT. Encoded protein: CASSQSRSNEKLFF.